Listed here are 5 T cell receptor beta chains from one sample, sequenced in a study of preoperative IRX-2 immunotherapy in early breast cancer. The treatment was: preoperative locoregional IRX-2 cytokine immunotherapy. Profiling relied on immunoSEQ multiplex PCR, and the TCRdb table lists in-frame clones only, not all of them. The data contain some 21,000 clones, 70% to 90% of them singletons. The sample was lymph node tissue, taken after IRX-2 immunotherapy. The receptors come from a human donor with breast cancer.

This chain links TRBV6-8 with TRBJ1-6; a weak D match, TRBD1 (5 bases). Germline V gives CDR1 MNHGY, CDR2 SAAAGT. This CDR3 is built from 12 residues. Trimming took off 0 bases at V and 14 bases at J, with 8 bases between the two ends. CDR3 DNA sequence: TGTGCCAGCAGTTACTCGGGGACGGCCCTCCACTTT. Translating gives CASSYSGTALHF.

This clone was seen a single time. V gene TRBV19 combines with J gene TRBJ2-7; no reliable D call. Deletions cut 1 base from V and 0 bases from J, with 7 bases between. The germline gives CDR1 LNHDA, CDR2 SQIVND (reference sequence). This CDR3 has 14 residues. CDR3 region: CASSIGQRSYEQYF. The CDR3 nucleotides read TGTGCCAGTAGTATAGGGCAGCGCTCCTACGAGCAGTACTTC.

The chain has TRBV19 and TRBJ2-5, with 11 bases lining up with TRBD2. The CDR3 extends over 15 amino acids. CDR1 is LNHDA, CDR2 SQIVND, per germline (reference sequence). The V segment lost 5 bases and the J segment 5 bases; nucleotides outside the gene matches: 7. The CDR3 is CASSPRLAGRETQYF. The CDR3 nucleotides read TGTGCCAGTAGTCCCAGACTAGCGGGGAGGGAGACCCAGTACTTC.

The V call is TRBV7-5, the J call TRBJ2-7; TRBD1, the D gene given by the table, was not confirmed from the DNA. TRBV7-5 is a documented pseudogene. The length of the CDR3 is 15 residues. CDR3 in DNA: TGTGCCAGCAGCGAGGACAGGGGGCCTCCCTACGAGCAGTACTTC. Encoded protein: CASSEDRGPPYEQYF.

This clone is a singleton in its sample. The chain couples TRBV14 to TRBJ2-1; 9 bases align to TRBD2. This CDR3 is built from 15 residues. Per germline, CDR1 SGHDN and CDR2 FVKESK. Trimming removed 1 base from V and 7 bases from J; junction bases left unmatched: 5. Here the CDR3 DNA reads TGTGCCAGCAGCCAAGGTCCAGCGGGAGGAAATGAGCAGTTCTTC. Amino acid sequence: CASSQGPAGGNEQFF.